The rows below give T cell receptor beta chains drawn from one sample of a study of blood T cell repertoires in COVID-19. Sequencing used immunoSEQ multiplex PCR; TCRdb keeps in-frame clones, though not all of them. The profile covers 330,000 or so clones, with more than 70% appearing a single time and approximately 0.97% taken by the ten largest. The source material was PBMCs or T cells enriched from blood (not recorded which). The receptor set was obtained from a woman aged 25 to 39 who had been exposed to COVID-19. CDR3s include the opening cysteine and the closing phenylalanine or tryptophan.

>TRBJ2-1|TRBV2|14
CASTGIGSGGEQFF
>TRBJ2-7|TRBV28|12
CASSGDRYEQYF
>TRBJ2-4|TRBV11-2|17
CASSLGRGLGAKNIQYF
>TRBJ2-1|TRBV5-1|18
CASTHASTTSGSYNEQFF
>TRBJ1-4|TRBV12-5|12
CASGFPDEKLFF
>TRBJ2-5|TRBV29-1|15
CSVKGLEAGVETQYF
>TRBJ1-2|TRBV19|13
CASGDRDRGDYTF
>TRBJ1-3|TRBV5-6|17
CASSINRGQGAGNTIYF
>TRBJ2-7|TRBV29-1|16
CSASGLAEFSANEQYF
>TRBJ2-1|TRBV30|10
CAWSHSEQFF